This T cell receptor (beta chain) was identified in a study of blood T cell repertoires in COVID-19 (dated by TCRdb to the early 2020s). Background for the entire study: The collaborator samples originated in the United States, Italy and Spain and spanned the acute and convalescent phases of COVID-19. Nearly every sample came with metadata listing a de-identified subject ID, COVID-19 status, age in years and sex. Samples came from the ongoing ImmuneRACE study (first 160 participants) plus 1,254 subjects from 6 global collaborators. The material from the prospective study consisted of cDNA or gDNA derived from T cells, B-cell-depleted T cells, or PBMCs. Subjects who had been exposed to COVID-19, were actively infected with it, or had recovered from it provided the deeply sampled blood TCRbeta repertoires that made up the dataset. The repertoires were released in a freely available public database intended as a resource for research on the immune response to SARS-CoV-2. Where available, HLA class I and class II types were obtained from metadata supplied by the sample provider rather than from assay-based typing.

Whole blood was collected in K2EDTA tubes by collaborating institutions according to the institutions' own protocols. Collaborator samples were shipped for TCRbeta analysis as frozen whole blood, isolated PBMCs, or DNA extracted from either sample type. For this clone: Its antigen is not yet known. Nothing much larger sits one base from this clone, and base qualities are not available.

TCRbeta CDR3 regions were amplified from genomic DNA by means of the immunoSEQ Assay, a bias-controlled multiplex PCR. The authors' analysis ran thus. The number of nucleated cells in each sample was estimated from the amplification of reference gene primers within the assay. To quantify the absolute abundance of each unique TCRbeta CDR3 rearrangement, sequence reads were collapsed and filtered. For each sample, productive Simpson clonality was calculated as the square root of Simpson's diversity index over productive rearrangements. TCRdb stores this immuneACCESS table with in-frame sequences only. Part of the clones is absent; in the studies checked, under half of the shortfall reflects unresolved V genes, and no reason is known for the rest. V, J and clone size are those of that table, while D and trimming were read from the DNA. The sample table lists fewer than 45,000 clones, 80% to 90% of them with a count of one. The ten largest make up around a tenth of the sample.

Study-wide conclusions, independent of this receptor: Clinical and demographic metadata were provided uncurated, with the amount varying by source and participant.

The TCR was taken from a man at least 80 years old with active COVID-19. Specimen: peripheral blood.

The DNA is as follows: TGTGCCAGCTCAGGCGAGGGAGGCTACGAGCAGTACTTC. Translated, this is CASSGEGGYEQYF. The rearranged chain carries TRBV5-4 and TRBJ2-7, with TRBD2 as a weak D call on 6 bases. CDR1 and CDR2 were assigned from the germline V gene (reference sequence) as SGHNT and YYREEE. The CDR3 goes from the cysteine to the phenylalanine over 13 residues. CDR3 DNA only is kept here, 39 bases in frame from base 1. V drops 7 bases and J drops 3 bases, leaving 14 bases in between.